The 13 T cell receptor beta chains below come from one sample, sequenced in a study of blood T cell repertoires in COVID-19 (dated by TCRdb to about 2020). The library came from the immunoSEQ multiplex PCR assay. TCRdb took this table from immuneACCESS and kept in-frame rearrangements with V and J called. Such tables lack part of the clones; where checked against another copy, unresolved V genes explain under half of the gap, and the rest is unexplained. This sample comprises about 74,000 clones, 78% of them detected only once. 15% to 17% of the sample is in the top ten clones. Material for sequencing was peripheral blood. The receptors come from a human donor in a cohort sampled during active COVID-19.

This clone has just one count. Here the CDR3 DNA reads TGTGCCAGCAGAAAAGCCCCCGATCAGCCCCAGCATTTT. It specifies CASRKAPDQPQHF. V is TRBV2 and J is TRBJ1-5, with D hard to call. V lost 6 bases, J lost 5 bases, and 11 bases lay in between. Germline V gene sequence: CDR1 SNHLY, CDR2 FYNNEI. The length of the CDR3 is 13 residues.

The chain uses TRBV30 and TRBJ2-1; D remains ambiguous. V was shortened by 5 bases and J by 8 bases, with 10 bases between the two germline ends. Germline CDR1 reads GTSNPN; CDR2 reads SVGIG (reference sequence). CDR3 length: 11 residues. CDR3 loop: CAWAEVDEQFF. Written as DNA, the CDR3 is TGTGCCTGGGCAGAAGTGGATGAGCAGTTCTTC.

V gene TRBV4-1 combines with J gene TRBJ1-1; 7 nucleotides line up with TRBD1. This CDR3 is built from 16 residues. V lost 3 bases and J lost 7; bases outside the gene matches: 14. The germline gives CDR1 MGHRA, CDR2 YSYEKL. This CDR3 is CASSHDTGAVFGEAFF. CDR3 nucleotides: TGCGCCAGCAGCCACGACACAGGGGCGGTCTTCGGTGAAGCTTTCTTT.

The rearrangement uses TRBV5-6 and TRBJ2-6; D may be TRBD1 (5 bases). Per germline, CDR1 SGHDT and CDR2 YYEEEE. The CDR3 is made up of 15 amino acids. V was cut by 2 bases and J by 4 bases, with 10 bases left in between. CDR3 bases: TGTGCCAGCAGCTTAGGGGTGGCGGGGGCCAACGTCCTGACTTTC. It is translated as CASSLGVAGANVLTF. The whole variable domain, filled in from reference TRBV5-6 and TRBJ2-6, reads DAGVTQSPTHLIKTRGQQVTLRCSPKSGHDTVSWYQQALGQGPQFIFQYYEEEERQRGNFPDRFSGHQFPNYSSELNVNALLLGDSALYLCASSLGVAGANVLTFGAGSRLTVL.

CDR3 in amino acids: CASSPGQWVEQYF. In nucleotides, the CDR3 is TGTGCCAGCAGCCCCGGACAGTGGGTGGAGCAGTACTTC. The chain carries TRBV14 and TRBJ2-7; D may be TRBD1 (6 bases). Between the trimmed V and J ends, which lost 4 bases and 7 bases, there was a span of 14 bases. The germline CDR1 and CDR2 sequences are SGHDN and FVKESK. The CDR3 length is 13 residues.

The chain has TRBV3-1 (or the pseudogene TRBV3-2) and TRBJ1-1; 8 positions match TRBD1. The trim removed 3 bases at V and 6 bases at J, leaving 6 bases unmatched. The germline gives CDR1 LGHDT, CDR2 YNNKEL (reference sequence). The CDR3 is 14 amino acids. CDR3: CASSHNRGKSEAFF. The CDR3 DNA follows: TGTGCCAGCAGCCACAACAGGGGGAAATCTGAAGCTTTCTTT.

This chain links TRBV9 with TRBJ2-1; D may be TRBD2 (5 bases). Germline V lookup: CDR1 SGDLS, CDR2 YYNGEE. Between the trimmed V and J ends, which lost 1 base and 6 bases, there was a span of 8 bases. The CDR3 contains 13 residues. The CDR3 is CASSVQRSNEQFF. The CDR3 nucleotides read TGTGCCAGCAGCGTACAGCGGAGCAATGAGCAGTTCTTC.

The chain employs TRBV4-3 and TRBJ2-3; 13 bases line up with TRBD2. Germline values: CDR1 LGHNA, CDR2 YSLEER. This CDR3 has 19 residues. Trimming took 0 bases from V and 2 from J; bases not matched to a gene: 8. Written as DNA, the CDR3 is TGCGCCAGCAGCCAAGATGGACTAGCGGGAGTCTCCTACACAGATACGCAGTATTTT. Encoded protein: CASSQDGLAGVSYTDTQYF.

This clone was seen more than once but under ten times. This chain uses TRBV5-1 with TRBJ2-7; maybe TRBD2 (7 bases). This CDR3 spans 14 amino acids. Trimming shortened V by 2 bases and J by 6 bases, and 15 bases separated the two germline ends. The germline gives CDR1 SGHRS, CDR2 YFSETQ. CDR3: CASSFGGARSEQYF. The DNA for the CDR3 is TGCGCCAGCAGCTTTGGGGGGGCGCGGTCCGAGCAGTACTTC.

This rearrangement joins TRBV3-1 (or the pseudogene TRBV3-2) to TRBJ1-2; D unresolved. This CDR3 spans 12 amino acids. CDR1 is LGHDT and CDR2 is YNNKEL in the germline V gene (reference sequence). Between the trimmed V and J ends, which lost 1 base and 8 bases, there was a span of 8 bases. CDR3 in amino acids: CASSQGSGGYTF. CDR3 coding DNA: TGTGCCAGCAGCCAAGGTTCCGGGGGCTACACCTTC.

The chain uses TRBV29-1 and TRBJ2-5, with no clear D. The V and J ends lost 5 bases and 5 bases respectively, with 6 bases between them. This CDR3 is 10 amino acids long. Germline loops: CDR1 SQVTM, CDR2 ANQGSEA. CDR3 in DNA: TGCAGCGTTAGCCGGGAGACCCAGTACTTC. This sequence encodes CSVSRETQYF.

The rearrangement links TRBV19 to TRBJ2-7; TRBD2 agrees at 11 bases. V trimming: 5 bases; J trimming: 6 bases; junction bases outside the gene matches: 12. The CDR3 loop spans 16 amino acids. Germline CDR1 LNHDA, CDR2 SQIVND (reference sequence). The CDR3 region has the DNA TGTGCCAGTAGTGCGGCCCGACTAGCGGGATTCGGCGAGCAGTACTTC. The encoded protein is CASSAARLAGFGEQYF.

The CDR3 DNA reads as TGTGCCAGCAGCCTAGGAGTTATGAACACTGAAGCTTTCTTT. Protein sequence: CASSLGVMNTEAFF. The chain couples TRBV4-2 to TRBJ1-1; D unclear. The V gene's germline CDR1 is LGHNA and CDR2 YNFKEQ. The CDR3 sequence is 14 residues long. The ends were cut back, 4 bases at V and 0 bases at J, with 9 bases in the middle.